A single sample is the source of the 8 T cell receptor beta chains below, sequenced in a study of PD-1 blockade in classical Hodgkin lymphoma. Method: immunoSEQ multiplex PCR; TCRdb's copy keeps in-frame clones and lacks some. Counted here are roughly 15,000 clones, 83% occurring once; the ten biggest clones make up around 20%. All patients relapsed after autologous stem cell transplantation, and brentuximab vedotin exposure varied. The sequenced sample was peripheral blood mononuclear cells (PBMCs), obtained at baseline. The source is a human donor with classical Hodgkin lymphoma.

V and J are TRBV29-1 and TRBJ2-5; 7 bases are shared with TRBD1. This CDR3 spans 13 amino acids. CDR1 SQVTM and CDR2 ANQGSEA come from the germline V gene. Unmatched junction bases numbered 10, after V lost 7 bases and J lost 5 bases. Here the CDR3 reads CSALTGKRETQYF. For the CDR3, the DNA is TGCAGCGCCCTGACAGGGAAAAGGGAGACCCAGTACTTC.

The chain couples TRBV18 to TRBJ2-7; no reliable D call. This CDR3 is built from 15 residues. The germline V gene has CDR1 KGHSH and CDR2 LQKENI. Trimming cost V 1 base and J 2 bases, with 12 bases left between them. DNA of the CDR3: TGTGCCAGCTCACCACGAGCAGGTCAGGCCTACGAGCAGTACTTC. Translated: CASSPRAGQAYEQYF. The full variable domain, in which reference TRBV18 and TRBJ2-7 provide the parts outside the CDR3, is NAGVMQNPRHLVRRRGQEARLRCSPMKGHSHVYWYRQLPEEGLKFMVYLQKENIIDESGMPKERFSAEFPKEGPSILRIQQVVRGDSAAYFCASSPRAGQAYEQYFGPGTRLTVT.

The chain couples TRBV21-1 to TRBJ2-1; the D call of TRBD2 is as the table states it, not checked on the DNA. TRBV21-1 is deemed a pseudogene. The CDR3 runs 17 residues. CDR3 bases: TGTGCCAGCAGCAAAGACCAGCGGGGGACTACCTACAATGAGCAGTTCTTC. Residues: CASSKDQRGTTYNEQFF.

With respect to this clone: This likely comes from a read error, as the CDR3 has no conserved phenylalanine or tryptophan at its end. The DNA is left out, because the CDR3 cannot be placed on it with certainty; the CDR3 is given as TCRdb lists it. The CDR3 loop reads CAISETSGGASL. The chain joins TRBV10-3 to TRBJ2-3; the table calls TRBD2, which could not be checked here. 12 amino acids form the CDR3, both terminal residues included. Germline CDR1 ENHRY, CDR2 SYGVKD.

The rearrangement links TRBV10-1 to TRBJ2-5, with TRBD2 matching over 7 bases. This CDR3 is 14 amino acids long. The junction had 3 bases not matched to a gene; V was cut back by 0 bases and J by 5 bases. Germline V CDR1 and CDR2: WNHNN, SYGVQD (reference sequence). The DNA for the CDR3 is TGCGCCAGCAGTGAGTCGTATAGCGGGGAGACCCAGTACTTC. Its translation: CASSESYSGETQYF.

CDR3 loop: CASSLDPPRGDSYEQYF. The CDR3, as DNA: TGTGCCAGCAGCTTAGATCCTCCCAGGGGCGACTCCTACGAGCAGTACTTC. V and J are TRBV7-8 and TRBJ2-7, with a tentative D call TRBD1 (6 bases). V gave up 1 base and J gave up 0 bases, with 16 bases separating them. CDR1 SGHVS and CDR2 FQNEAQ come from the germline V gene. This CDR3 contains 17 residues.

In DNA, the CDR3 is TGTGCTAGTGGTCTACCAAAGGGACAGGGCGGGACCGGGGAGCTGTTTTTT. This gives the protein CASGLPKGQGGTGELFF. The chain employs TRBV12-5 and TRBJ2-2; 9 bases are shared with TRBD1. This CDR3 is 17 amino acids long. V trimming: 5 bases; J trimming: 5 bases; junction bases outside the gene matches: 12. Looked up from germline, CDR1 is LGHNT and CDR2 is FRNRAP.

The J gene is TRBJ1-1, the V gene TRBV7-2; 10 bases agree with TRBD1. Trimming cost V 5 bases and J 3 bases; bases outside gene matches: 9. The CDR3 consists of 16 residues. The V gene's germline CDR1 is SGHTA and CDR2 FQGNSA. CDR3 amino acids: CASSTRQGARYTEAFF. Here the CDR3 DNA reads TGTGCCAGCAGCACCCGACAGGGGGCCAGGTACACTGAAGCTTTCTTT. The full variable domain, its missing parts supplied by reference TRBV7-2 and TRBJ1-1, is GAGVSQSPSNKVTEKGKDVELRCDPISGHTALYWYRQSLGQGLEFLIYFQGNSAPDKSGLPSDRFSAERTGGSVSTLTIQRTQQEDSAVYLCASSTRQGARYTEAFFGQGTRLTVV.